Sequencing of this T cell receptor (beta chain) was carried out in a study of brain T cells in children with intractable seizures. CDR3 size: 14 residues. Trimming removed 4 bases from V and 6 bases from J; junction bases left unmatched: 7. Germline CDR1 and CDR2: MNHEY and SMNVEV (reference sequence). TCRdb keeps only in-frame clones here, not all; method: immunoSEQ multiplex PCR. The repertoire holds about 80,000 clones, about 90% seen once, with around 22% in the top ten. The sequence derives from a girl aged 2 to 10 with Rasmussen encephalitis and intractable seizures. This chain uses TRBV27 with TRBJ1-2, with TRBD1 identical over 8 bases. The sample in question was peripheral blood, obtained at surgery. The DNA for the CDR3 is TGTGCCAGCAGTTCCGGACAGGGTATAGATGGCTACACCTTC. Its translation is CASSSGQGIDGYTF.